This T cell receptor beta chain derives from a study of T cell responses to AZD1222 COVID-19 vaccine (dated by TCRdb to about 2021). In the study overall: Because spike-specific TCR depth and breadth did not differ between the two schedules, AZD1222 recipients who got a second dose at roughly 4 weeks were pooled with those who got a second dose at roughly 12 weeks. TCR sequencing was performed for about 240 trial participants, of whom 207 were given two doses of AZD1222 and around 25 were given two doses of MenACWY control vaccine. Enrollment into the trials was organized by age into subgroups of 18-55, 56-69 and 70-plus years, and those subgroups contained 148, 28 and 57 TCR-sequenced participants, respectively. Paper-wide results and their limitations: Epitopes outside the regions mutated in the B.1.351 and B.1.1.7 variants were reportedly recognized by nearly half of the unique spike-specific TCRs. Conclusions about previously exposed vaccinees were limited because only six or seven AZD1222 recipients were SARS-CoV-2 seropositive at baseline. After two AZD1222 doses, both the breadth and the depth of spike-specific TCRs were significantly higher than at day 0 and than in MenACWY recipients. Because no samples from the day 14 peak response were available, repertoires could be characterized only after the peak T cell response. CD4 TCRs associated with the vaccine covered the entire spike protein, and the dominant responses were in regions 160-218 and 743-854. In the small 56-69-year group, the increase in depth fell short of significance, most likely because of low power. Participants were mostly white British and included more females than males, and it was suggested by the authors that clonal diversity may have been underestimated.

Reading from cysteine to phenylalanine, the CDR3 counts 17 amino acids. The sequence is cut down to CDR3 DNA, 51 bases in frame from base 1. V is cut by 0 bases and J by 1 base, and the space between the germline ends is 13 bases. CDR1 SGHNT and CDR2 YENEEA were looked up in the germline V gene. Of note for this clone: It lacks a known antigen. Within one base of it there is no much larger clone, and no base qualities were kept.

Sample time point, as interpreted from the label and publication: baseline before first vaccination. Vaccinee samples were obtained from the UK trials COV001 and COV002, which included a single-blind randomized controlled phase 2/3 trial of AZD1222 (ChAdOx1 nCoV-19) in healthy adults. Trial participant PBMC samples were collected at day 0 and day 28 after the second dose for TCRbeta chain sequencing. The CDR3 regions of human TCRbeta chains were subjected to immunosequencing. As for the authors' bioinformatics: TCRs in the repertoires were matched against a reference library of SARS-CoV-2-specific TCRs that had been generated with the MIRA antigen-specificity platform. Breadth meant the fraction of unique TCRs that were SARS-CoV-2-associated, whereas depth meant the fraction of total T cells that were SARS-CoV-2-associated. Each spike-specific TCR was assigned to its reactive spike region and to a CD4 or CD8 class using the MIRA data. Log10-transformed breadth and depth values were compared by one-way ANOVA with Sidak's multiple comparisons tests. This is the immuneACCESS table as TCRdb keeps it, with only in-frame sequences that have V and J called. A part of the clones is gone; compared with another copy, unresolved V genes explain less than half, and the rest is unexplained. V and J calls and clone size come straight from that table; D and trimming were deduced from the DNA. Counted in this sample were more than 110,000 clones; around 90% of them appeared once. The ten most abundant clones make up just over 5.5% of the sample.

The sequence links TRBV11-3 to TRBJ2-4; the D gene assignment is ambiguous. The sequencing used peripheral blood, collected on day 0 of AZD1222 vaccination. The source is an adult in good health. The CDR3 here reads CASSLDNPGSAKNIQYF. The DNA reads TGTGCCAGCAGCTTAGATAACCCAGGTTCGGCCAAAAACATTCAGTACTTC.